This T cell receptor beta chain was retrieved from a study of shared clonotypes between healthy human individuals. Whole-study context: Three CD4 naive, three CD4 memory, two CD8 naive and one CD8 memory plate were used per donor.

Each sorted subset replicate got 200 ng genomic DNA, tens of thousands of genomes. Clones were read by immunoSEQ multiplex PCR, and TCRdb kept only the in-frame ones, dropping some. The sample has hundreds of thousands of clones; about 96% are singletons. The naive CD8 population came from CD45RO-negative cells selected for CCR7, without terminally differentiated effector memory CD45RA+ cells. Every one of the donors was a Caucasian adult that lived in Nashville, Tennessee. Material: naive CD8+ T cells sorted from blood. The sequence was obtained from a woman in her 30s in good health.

The CDR3 sequence is CASSIIPEREGRLSKYF. The CDR3 nucleotides read TGTGCCAGCAGCATTATTCCGGAGCGGGAGGGTCGATTGTCTAAGTACTTC. The chain combines TRBV21-1 with TRBJ2-4; the D call in the table, TRBD2, was not verified against the DNA. TRBV21-1 is a recognized pseudogene. The CDR3 contains 17 residues.